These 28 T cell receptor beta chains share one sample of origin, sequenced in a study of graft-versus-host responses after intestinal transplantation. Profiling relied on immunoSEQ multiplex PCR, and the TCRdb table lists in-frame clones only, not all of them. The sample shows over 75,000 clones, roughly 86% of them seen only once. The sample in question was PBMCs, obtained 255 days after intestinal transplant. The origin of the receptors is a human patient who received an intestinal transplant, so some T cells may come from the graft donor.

For the CDR3, the DNA is TGCGCCAGCAGCGGATCAGCGGGAGGCCGGCAAGAGACCCAGTACTTC. Its protein product is CASSGSAGGRQETQYF. The chain carries TRBV5-1 and TRBJ2-5; 9 bases line up with TRBD2. There are 16 residues in the CDR3. Germline V gene lookup returns CDR1 SGHRS and CDR2 YFSETQ. Trimming removed 4 bases from V and 2 bases from J; junction bases left unmatched: 9.

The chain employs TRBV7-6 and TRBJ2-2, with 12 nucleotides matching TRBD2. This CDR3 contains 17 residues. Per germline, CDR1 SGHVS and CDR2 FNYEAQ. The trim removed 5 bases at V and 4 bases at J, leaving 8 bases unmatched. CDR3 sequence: CASSGELAGGLTGELFF. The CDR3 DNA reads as TGTGCCAGCAGCGGAGAACTAGCGGGGGGACTCACCGGGGAGCTGTTTTTT.

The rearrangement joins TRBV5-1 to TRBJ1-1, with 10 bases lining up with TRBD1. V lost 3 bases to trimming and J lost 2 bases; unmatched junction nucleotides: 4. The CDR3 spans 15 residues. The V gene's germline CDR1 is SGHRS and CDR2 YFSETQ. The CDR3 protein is CASSWGQGTNTEAFF. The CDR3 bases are TGCGCCAGCAGCTGGGGACAGGGGACAAACACTGAAGCTTTCTTT.

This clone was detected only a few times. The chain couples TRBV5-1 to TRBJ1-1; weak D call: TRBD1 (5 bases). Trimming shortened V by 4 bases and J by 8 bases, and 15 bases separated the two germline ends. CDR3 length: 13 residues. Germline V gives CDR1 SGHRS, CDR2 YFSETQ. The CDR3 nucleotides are TGCGCCAGCAGCCCCGGGACGGAACGCGAAGCTTTCTTT. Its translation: CASSPGTEREAFF.

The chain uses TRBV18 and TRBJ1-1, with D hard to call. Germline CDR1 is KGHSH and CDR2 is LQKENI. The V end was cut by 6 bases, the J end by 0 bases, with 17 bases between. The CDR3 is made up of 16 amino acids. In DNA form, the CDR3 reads TGTGCCAGCTCCCTACAGTGGCGACTTTTGAACACTGAAGCTTTCTTT. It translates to CASSLQWRLLNTEAFF.

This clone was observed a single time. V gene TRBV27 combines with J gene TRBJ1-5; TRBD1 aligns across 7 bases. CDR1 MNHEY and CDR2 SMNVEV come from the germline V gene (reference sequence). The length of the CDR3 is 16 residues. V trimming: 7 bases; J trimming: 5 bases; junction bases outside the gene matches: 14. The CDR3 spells CASKGLNRGRDQPQHF. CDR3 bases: TGTGCCAGCAAAGGGCTGAACAGGGGTCGGGATCAGCCCCAGCATTTT.

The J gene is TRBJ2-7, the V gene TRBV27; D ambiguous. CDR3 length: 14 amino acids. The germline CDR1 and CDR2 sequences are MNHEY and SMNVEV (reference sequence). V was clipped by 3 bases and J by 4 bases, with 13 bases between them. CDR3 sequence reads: CASSLVGPQYEQYF. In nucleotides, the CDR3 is TGTGCCAGCAGTTTGGTAGGGCCCCAATACGAGCAGTACTTC.

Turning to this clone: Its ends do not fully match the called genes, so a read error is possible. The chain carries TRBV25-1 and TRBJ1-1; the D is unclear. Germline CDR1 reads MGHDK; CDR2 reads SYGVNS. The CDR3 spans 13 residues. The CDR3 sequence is CASTEWGNTEAFF. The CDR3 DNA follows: TGTGCCAGCACTGAATGGGGGAACACTGAAGCTTTCTTT.

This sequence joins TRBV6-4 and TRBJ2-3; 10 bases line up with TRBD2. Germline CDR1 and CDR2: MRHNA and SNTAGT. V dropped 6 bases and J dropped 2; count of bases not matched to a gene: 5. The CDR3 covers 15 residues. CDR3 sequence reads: CASSIAGGHTDTQYF. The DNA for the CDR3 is TGTGCCAGCAGCATAGCGGGAGGACACACAGATACGCAGTATTTT.

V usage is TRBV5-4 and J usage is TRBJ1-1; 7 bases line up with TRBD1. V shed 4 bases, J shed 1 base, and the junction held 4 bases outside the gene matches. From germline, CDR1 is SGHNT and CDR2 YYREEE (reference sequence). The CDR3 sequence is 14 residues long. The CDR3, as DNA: TGTGCCAGCAGCCCCGGGACAGCGAACACTGAAGCTTTCTTT. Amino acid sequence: CASSPGTANTEAFF.

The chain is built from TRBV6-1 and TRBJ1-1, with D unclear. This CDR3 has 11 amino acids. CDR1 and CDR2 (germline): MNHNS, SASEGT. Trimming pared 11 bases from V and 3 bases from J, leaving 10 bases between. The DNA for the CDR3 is TGTGCCCACGGCACTTACACTGAAGCTTTCTTT. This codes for CAHGTYTEAFF.

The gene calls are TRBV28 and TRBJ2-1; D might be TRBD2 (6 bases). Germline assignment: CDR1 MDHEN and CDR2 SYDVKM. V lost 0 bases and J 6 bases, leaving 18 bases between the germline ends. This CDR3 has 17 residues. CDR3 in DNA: TGTGCCAGCAGTTTATGGGCTCCGGGACTGTCACTCAATGAGCAGTTCTTC. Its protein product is CASSLWAPGLSLNEQFF.

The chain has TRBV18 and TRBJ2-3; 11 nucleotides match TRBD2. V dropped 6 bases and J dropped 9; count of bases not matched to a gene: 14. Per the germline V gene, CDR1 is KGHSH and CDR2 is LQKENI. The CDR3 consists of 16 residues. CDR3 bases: TGTGCCAGCTCGCCGCTAGCGGGAGGCCTTGTCGTGACGCAGTATTTT. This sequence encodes CASSPLAGGLVVTQYF.

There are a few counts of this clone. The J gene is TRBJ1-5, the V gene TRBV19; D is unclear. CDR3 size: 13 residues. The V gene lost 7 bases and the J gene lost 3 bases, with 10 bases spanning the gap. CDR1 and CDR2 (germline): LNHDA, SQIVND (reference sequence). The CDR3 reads CASTGRFNQPQHF. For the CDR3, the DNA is TGTGCCAGTACTGGACGGTTCAATCAGCCCCAGCATTTT.

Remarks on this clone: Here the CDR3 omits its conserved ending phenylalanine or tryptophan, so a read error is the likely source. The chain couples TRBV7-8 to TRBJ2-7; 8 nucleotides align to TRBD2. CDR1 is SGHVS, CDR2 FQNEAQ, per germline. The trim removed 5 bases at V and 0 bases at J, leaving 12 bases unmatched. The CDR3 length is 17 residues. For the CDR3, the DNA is TGTGCCAGCAGCGACGCCCAAGGACTAGCCGACTCCTACGAGCAGTACTCC. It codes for CASSDAQGLADSYEQYS.

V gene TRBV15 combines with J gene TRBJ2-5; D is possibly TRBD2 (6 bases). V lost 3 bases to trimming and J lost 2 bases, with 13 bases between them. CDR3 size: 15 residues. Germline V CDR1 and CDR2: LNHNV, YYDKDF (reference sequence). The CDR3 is CATSRSGGVQETQYF. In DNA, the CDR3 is TGTGCCACCAGCAGGTCGGGCGGGGTTCAAGAGACCCAGTACTTC.

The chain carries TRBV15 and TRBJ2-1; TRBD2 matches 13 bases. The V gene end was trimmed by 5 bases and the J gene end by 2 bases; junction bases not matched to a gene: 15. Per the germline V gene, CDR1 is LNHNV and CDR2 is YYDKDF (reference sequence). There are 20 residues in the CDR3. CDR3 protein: CATSRGPGLAGLAAYNEQFF. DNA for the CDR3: TGTGCCACCAGCCGCGGGCCGGGACTAGCGGGATTGGCTGCCTACAATGAGCAGTTCTTC.

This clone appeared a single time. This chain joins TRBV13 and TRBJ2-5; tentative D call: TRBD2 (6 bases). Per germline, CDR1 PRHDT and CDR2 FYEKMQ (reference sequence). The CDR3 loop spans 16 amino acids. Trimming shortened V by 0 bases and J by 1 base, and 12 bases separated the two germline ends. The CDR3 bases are TGTGCCAGCAGCTTAGGCCTAGGAGGGATCCAAGAGACCCAGTACTTC. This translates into CASSLGLGGIQETQYF. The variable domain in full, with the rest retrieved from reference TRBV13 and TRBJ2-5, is AAGVIQSPRHLIKEKRETATLKCYPIPRHDTVYWYQQGPGQDPQFLISFYEKMQSDKGSIPDRFSAQQFSDYHSELNMSSLELGDSALYFCASSLGLGGIQETQYFGPGTRLLVL.

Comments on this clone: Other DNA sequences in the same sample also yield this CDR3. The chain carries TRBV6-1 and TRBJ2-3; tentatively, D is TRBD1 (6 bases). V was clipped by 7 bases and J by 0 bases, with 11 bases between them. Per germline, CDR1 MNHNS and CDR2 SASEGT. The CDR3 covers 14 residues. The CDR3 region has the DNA TGTGCCAGCACCGGACAGAGGAGCACAGATACGCAGTATTTT. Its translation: CASTGQRSTDTQYF.

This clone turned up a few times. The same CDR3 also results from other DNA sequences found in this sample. The CDR3 coding sequence is TGTGCCAGTAGGGGAGGATCTCAGCCCCAGCATTTT. It is translated as CASRGGSQPQHF. This sequence joins TRBV28 and TRBJ1-5; D might be TRBD1 (5 bases). V lost 9 bases and J lost 6, with 12 bases in between. The CDR3 has 12 residues. The germline CDR1 and CDR2 sequences are MDHEN and SYDVKM.

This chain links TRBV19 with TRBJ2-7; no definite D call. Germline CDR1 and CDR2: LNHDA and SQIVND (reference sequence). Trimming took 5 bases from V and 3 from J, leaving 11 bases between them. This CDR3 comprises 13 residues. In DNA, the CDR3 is TGTGCCAGTAGTCCCCCTGAGAGCTACGAGCAGTACTTC. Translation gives CASSPPESYEQYF.

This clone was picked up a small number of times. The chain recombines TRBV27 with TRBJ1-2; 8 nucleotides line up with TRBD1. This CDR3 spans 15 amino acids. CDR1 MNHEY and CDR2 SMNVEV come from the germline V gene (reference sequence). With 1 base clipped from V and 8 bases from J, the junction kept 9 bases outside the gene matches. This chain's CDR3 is CASSLYGGQGYGYTF. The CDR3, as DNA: TGTGCCAGCAGTTTATACGGCGGACAGGGCTACGGCTACACCTTC.

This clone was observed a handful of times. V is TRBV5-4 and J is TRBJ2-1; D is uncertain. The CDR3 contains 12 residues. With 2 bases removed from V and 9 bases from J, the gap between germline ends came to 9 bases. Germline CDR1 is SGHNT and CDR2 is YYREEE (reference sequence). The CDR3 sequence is CASSLDWGEQFF. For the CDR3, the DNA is TGTGCCAGCAGCTTAGACTGGGGTGAGCAGTTCTTC.

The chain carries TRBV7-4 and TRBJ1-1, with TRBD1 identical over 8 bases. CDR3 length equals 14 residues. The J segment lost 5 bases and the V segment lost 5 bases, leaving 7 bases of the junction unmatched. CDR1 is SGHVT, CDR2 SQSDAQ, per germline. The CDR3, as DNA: TGTGCCAGCAGCCTACGGACAGGGCGTACTGAAGCTTTCTTT. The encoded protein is CASSLRTGRTEAFF.

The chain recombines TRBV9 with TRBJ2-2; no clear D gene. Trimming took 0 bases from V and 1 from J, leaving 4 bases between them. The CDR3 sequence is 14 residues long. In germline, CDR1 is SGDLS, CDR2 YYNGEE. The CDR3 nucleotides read TGTGCCAGCAGCGTAGCCCGGAACACCGGGGAGCTGTTTTTT. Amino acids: CASSVARNTGELFF.

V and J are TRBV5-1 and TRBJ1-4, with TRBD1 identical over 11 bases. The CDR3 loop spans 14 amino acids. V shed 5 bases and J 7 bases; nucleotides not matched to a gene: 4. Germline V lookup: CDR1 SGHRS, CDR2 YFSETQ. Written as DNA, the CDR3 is TGCGCCAGCAGATCCGGGACAGGGGGTGAAAAACTGTTTTTT. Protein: CASRSGTGGEKLFF.

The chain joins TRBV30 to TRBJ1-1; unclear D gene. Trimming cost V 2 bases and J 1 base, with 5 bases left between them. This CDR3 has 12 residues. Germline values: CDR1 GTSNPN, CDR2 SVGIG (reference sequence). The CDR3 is CAWSSWNTEAFF. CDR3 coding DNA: TGTGCCTGGAGTTCGTGGAACACTGAAGCTTTCTTT.

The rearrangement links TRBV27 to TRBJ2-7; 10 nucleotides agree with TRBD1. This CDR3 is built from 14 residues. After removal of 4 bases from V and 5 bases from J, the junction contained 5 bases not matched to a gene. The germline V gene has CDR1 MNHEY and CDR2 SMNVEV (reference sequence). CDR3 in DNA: TGTGCCAGCAGTTCCGGGACAGGGGTCCACGAGCAGTACTTC. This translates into CASSSGTGVHEQYF.